A single sample gave rise to the 9 T cell receptor beta chains below, sequenced in a study of shared clonotypes between healthy human individuals. Profiling relied on immunoSEQ multiplex PCR, and the TCRdb table lists in-frame clones only, not all of them. This table has about 2.3 million clones, more than 85% appearing once. Sequencing was done on a sample of naive CD4+ T cells from PBMCs. Subset in this sample: CD45RA+ positively selected. The receptors derive from a man younger than 35 in good health. Some clones in this sample may be carry-over from other donors' samples.

Notes on this clone: Distinct nucleotide sequences in the sample also encode this CDR3. The J gene is TRBJ2-7, the V gene TRBV5-1; D might be TRBD2 (5 bases). V was pared by 0 bases and J by 1 base, with 8 bases between. CDR3 size: 14 residues. Germline lookup yields CDR1 SGHRS and CDR2 YFSETQ. The CDR3 sequence is CASSLGGGSYEQYF. In DNA, the CDR3 is TGCGCCAGCAGCTTGGGCGGCGGGTCCTACGAGCAGTACTTC. Using reference TRBV5-1 and TRBJ2-7 for the parts outside the CDR3, the full variable domain is KAGVTQTPRYLIKTRGQQVTLSCSPISGHRSVSWYQQTPGQGLQFLFEYFSETQRNKGNFPGRFSGRQFSNSRSEMNVSTLELGDSALYLCASSLGGGSYEQYFGPGTRLTVT.

The CDR3 spells CASSSTSGRTDTQYF. As DNA, the CDR3 is TGTGCCAGCTCATCGACTAGCGGGAGGACAGATACGCAGTATTTT. J is TRBJ2-3 and V is TRBV18, with 13 bases aligning to TRBD2. This CDR3 has 15 amino acids. CDR1 is KGHSH and CDR2 is LQKENI in the germline V gene. Unmatched junction bases numbered 2, after V lost 5 bases and J lost 3 bases.

This chain links TRBV6-1 with TRBJ2-1, with D perhaps matching TRBD2 (6 bases). The V end was cut by 10 bases, the J end by 8 bases, with 18 bases between. The CDR3 sequence is 13 residues long. In germline, CDR1 is MNHNS, CDR2 SASEGT. The CDR3 is CANSWGLQDEQFF. The CDR3 nucleotides are TGTGCCAACTCGTGGGGACTCCAGGATGAGCAGTTCTTC.

The chain has TRBV11-2 and TRBJ1-2, with 10 positions matching TRBD1. The CDR3 spans 14 residues. Germline CDR1 is SGHAT and CDR2 is FQNNGV. V gave up 4 bases and J gave up 7 bases; unmatched junction bases: 6. CDR3 sequence: CASSSGQGTSGYTF. In DNA, the CDR3 is TGTGCCAGCAGCTCGGGACAGGGGACCTCTGGCTACACCTTC.

The chain carries TRBV16 and TRBJ2-5; D gene unclear. Germline-derived CDR1 and CDR2 are KGHSY and FQNENV. There are 12 residues in the CDR3. With 6 bases removed from V and 2 bases from J, the gap between germline ends came to 7 bases. DNA of the CDR3: TGTGCCAGCAGTCCTCCTCAAGAGACCCAGTACTTC. Translated: CASSPPQETQYF.

This clone was recorded once. The chain uses TRBV6-1 and TRBJ2-7; D gene uncertain. Trimming left V 6 bases short and J 1 base short, with 13 bases between. This CDR3 region has 14 residues. CDR1 and CDR2 (germline): MNHNS, SASEGT. This CDR3 is CASRTMSSSYEQYF. The CDR3 DNA is TGTGCCAGCAGGACGATGTCGAGTTCCTACGAGCAGTACTTC.

This clone has just a few counts. This chain links TRBV7-4 with TRBJ1-5; 8 bases map to TRBD1. Per the germline V gene, CDR1 is SGHVT and CDR2 is SQSDAQ. The CDR3 has 15 amino acids. The junction had 13 bases not matched to a gene; V was cut back by 5 bases and J by 10 bases. The CDR3 DNA reads TGTGCCAGCAGCCAAGATCGGCAGGGGGCAGGACCCCAGCATTTT. Residues: CASSQDRQGAGPQHF.

CDR3 nucleotide sequence: TGTGCCAGCTCACGCGGACAGGGGCATACGGGCGAAGAGCAGTACTTC. This gives the protein CASSRGQGHTGEEQYF. The V gene is TRBV18, the J gene TRBJ2-7; 9 nucleotides agree with TRBD1. This CDR3 is 16 amino acids long. Looked up from germline, CDR1 is KGHSH and CDR2 is LQKENI. V lost 4 bases to trimming and J lost 7 bases; unmatched junction nucleotides: 14. The full variable domain, with the rest looked up from reference TRBV18 and TRBJ2-7, is NAGVMQNPRHLVRRRGQEARLRCSPMKGHSHVYWYRQLPEEGLKFMVYLQKENIIDESGMPKERFSAEFPKEGPSILRIQQVVRGDSAAYFCASSRGQGHTGEEQYFGPGTRLTVT.

The CDR3 nucleotides read TGTGCCAGCAGCCGGGACCGCTACAATGAGCAGTTCTTC. Protein product: CASSRDRYNEQFF. The chain links TRBV7-8 to TRBJ2-1; TRBD1 or TRBD2 may be the D gene (5 bases each). Deletions cut 5 bases from V and 3 bases from J, with 8 bases between. CDR1 is SGHVS, CDR2 FQNEAQ, per germline. This CDR3 is built from 13 residues. Variable domain in full (rest from reference TRBV7-8 and TRBJ2-1): GAGVSQSPRYKVAKRGQDVALRCDPISGHVSLFWYQQALGQGPEFLTYFQNEAQLDKSGLPSDRFFAERPEGSVSTLKIQRTQQEDSAVYLCASSRDRYNEQFFGPGTRLTVL.